This record looks at one T cell receptor beta chain sequence and its context. Its specificity is not known. V lost 5 bases, J lost 7 bases, and 17 bases lay in between. Germline-derived CDR1 and CDR2 are SEHNR and FQNEAQ (reference sequence). The CDR3 consists of 14 residues. This record belongs to a study of T cell repertoires in cytomegalovirus infection. Each CDR3 protein gets one entry after TCRdb re-called the reads with MiXCR. Here the sample spans roughly 45,000 distinct CDR3 sequences, about a fifth being singletons. General study points: Summed public TCR beta family frequency identified CMV carriers bearing the relevant HLA.

The V gene is TRBV7-9, the J gene TRBJ1-1; TRBD1 might be the D (5 bases). The starting material was CD8+ T cells from cultured PBMCs, obtained from culture after CMV antigen stimulation. The origin of this receptor is a human donor in good health (CMV status not recorded). Some clones in this sample may be carry-over from other donors' samples. In nucleotides, the CDR3 is TGTGCCAGCAGCAGTGGGACCGGGCCTCTTGAAGCTTTCTTT. Translated, it gives CASSSGTGPLEAFF.